One and the same sample provided the 27 T cell receptor beta chains below, sequenced in a study of blood T cell repertoires in COVID-19. The data were produced by immunoSEQ multiplex PCR, yet TCRdb's version contains in-frame clones alone and is incomplete. The data hold about 82,000 clones, with just under 85% observed a single time. Sample: peripheral blood. These receptors came from an elderly man with active or convalescent COVID-19.

The gene calls are TRBV5-1 and TRBJ1-2; 7 bases align to TRBD1. This CDR3 has 14 residues. Germline CDR1 is SGHRS and CDR2 is YFSETQ. V lost 2 bases to trimming and J lost 7 bases; unmatched junction nucleotides: 8. In DNA, the CDR3 is TGCGCCAGCAGCTTTACGGCGCAGGGGGGTGGCTACACCTTC. As protein: CASSFTAQGGGYTF.

The genes are TRBV7-8 and TRBJ2-1; 8 bases fit TRBD2. J was trimmed by 2 bases and V by 5 bases; bases with no gene match: 2. CDR1 and CDR2 (germline): SGHVS, FQNEAQ. CDR3 size: 14 residues. The CDR3: CASSPGRAYNEQFF. The CDR3 coding sequence is TGTGCCAGCAGCCCCGGGAGGGCCTACAATGAGCAGTTCTTC.

This rearrangement joins TRBV14 to TRBJ1-2; no firm D call. CDR1 SGHDN and CDR2 FVKESK come from the germline V gene. V lost 3 bases and J lost 7, with 6 bases in between. The CDR3 loop spans 11 amino acids. CDR3 sequence: CASSQMRGYTF. As DNA, the CDR3 is TGTGCCAGCAGCCAGATGCGTGGCTACACCTTC.

J is TRBJ1-2 and V is TRBV24-1; unclear D gene. Trimming removed 3 bases from V and 4 bases from J, with 20 bases in between. The CDR3 loop spans 17 amino acids. Germline CDR1 and CDR2: KGHDR and SFDVKD. The CDR3 DNA reads TGTGCCACCAGTGATAATCGGGAATCTGGGCTGCTCTATGGCTACACCTTC. It specifies CATSDNRESGLLYGYTF.

The rearrangement joins TRBV6-5 to TRBJ2-7; 11 bases align to TRBD2. CDR3 length: 14 residues. With 6 bases clipped from V and 6 bases from J, the junction kept 7 bases outside the gene matches. The germline V gene encodes CDR1 MNHEY and CDR2 SVGAGI. CDR3 loop: CASRVAGGPSEQYV. The CDR3 DNA sequence: TGTGCCAGCAGGGTAGCGGGAGGGCCTAGCGAGCAGTACGTC.

The chain combines TRBV6-1 with TRBJ1-6; 7 bases agree with TRBD1. CDR1 is MNHNS and CDR2 is SASEGT in the germline V gene. This CDR3 region has 16 residues. V was pared by 1 base and J by 4 bases, with 4 bases of the junction left unmatched. CDR3 protein: CASSEVAGGYNSPLHF. The CDR3 nucleotides read TGTGCCAGCAGTGAAGTAGCAGGGGGGTATAATTCACCCCTCCACTTT.

V and J are TRBV5-1 and TRBJ2-3; the D gene is possibly TRBD1 (6 bases). V lost 3 bases and J 2 bases, leaving 10 bases between the germline ends. CDR1 and CDR2 from the germline V gene are SGHRS and YFSETQ. The CDR3 spans 14 residues. The chain's CDR3 is CASSSGHHTDTQYF. CDR3 nucleotides: TGCGCCAGCAGCTCGGGACATCACACAGATACGCAGTATTTT. Together with reference TRBV5-1 and TRBJ2-3, the CDR3 gives the full variable domain: KAGVTQTPRYLIKTRGQQVTLSCSPISGHRSVSWYQQTPGQGLQFLFEYFSETQRNKGNFPGRFSGRQFSNSRSEMNVSTLELGDSALYLCASSSGHHTDTQYFGPGTRLTVL.

The table lists this clone with a few counts. The gene calls are TRBV27 and TRBJ2-6, with 7 bases matching TRBD1. This CDR3 is built from 15 residues. The germline gives CDR1 MNHEY, CDR2 SMNVEV (reference sequence). V was pared by 5 bases and J by 17 bases, with 18 bases of the junction left unmatched. The DNA for the CDR3 is TGTGCCAGCAGTCCCCGGACAGGAGGTCTTCTCCAGGTGACTTTC. Residues: CASSPRTGGLLQVTF.

V and J are TRBV4-1 and TRBJ2-5; D is unresolved. The CDR3 loop spans 14 amino acids. The germline gives CDR1 MGHRA, CDR2 YSYEKL. V lost 1 base and J 3 bases, leaving 9 bases between the germline ends. CDR3 loop: CASSQAPTEETQYF. CDR3 sequence (DNA): TGCGCCAGCAGCCAAGCCCCAACGGAAGAGACCCAGTACTTC.

This clone was seen just once. Its ends do not fully match the called genes, so a read error is possible. The J gene is TRBJ1-5, the V gene TRBV19, with 9 positions matching TRBD1. Germline V CDR1 and CDR2: LNHDA, SQIVND (reference sequence). The CDR3 length is 15 residues. CDR3 coding DNA: TGTGCCAGTAGCATAGGACAGGGGCATAATCAGCCCCAGCATTTT. Translated: CASSIGQGHNQPQHF. Looking up the rest from reference TRBV19 and TRBJ1-5 gives the full variable domain: DGGITQSPKYLFRKEGQNVTLSCEQNLNHDAMYWYRQDPGQGLRLIYYSQIVNDFQKGDIAEGYSVSREKKESFPLTVTSAQKNPTAFYLCASSIGQGHNQPQHFGDGTRLSIL.

The chain links TRBV5-1 to TRBJ2-2; D uncertain. This CDR3 is built from 11 residues. Between the trimmed V and J ends, which lost 2 bases and 7 bases, there was a span of 3 bases. Germline V gives CDR1 SGHRS, CDR2 YFSETQ. CDR3 coding DNA: TGCGCCAGCAGCTTCGGCGGGGAGCTGTTTTTT. Translating it yields CASSFGGELFF. Combining the CDR3 with reference TRBV5-1 and TRBJ2-2 gives the whole variable domain KAGVTQTPRYLIKTRGQQVTLSCSPISGHRSVSWYQQTPGQGLQFLFEYFSETQRNKGNFPGRFSGRQFSNSRSEMNVSTLELGDSALYLCASSFGGELFFGEGSRLTVL.

This clone appeared a few times. This CDR3 reads CASAGTMDSPLHF. Written as DNA, the CDR3 is TGTGCCAGCGCGGGAACGATGGATTCACCCCTCCACTTT. V and J are TRBV6-4 and TRBJ1-6; D remains ambiguous. CDR3 length: 13 amino acids. Trimming cost V 8 bases and J 8 bases, with 13 bases left between them. Germline CDR1 MRHNA, CDR2 SNTAGT.

This rearrangement joins TRBV19 to TRBJ1-4; perhaps TRBD1 as D (5 bases). CDR1 and CDR2 (germline): LNHDA, SQIVND (reference sequence). The CDR3 has 15 residues. V lost 4 bases to trimming and J lost 8 bases, with 17 bases between them. The DNA of the CDR3 is TGTGCCAGTAGTACCCGGGACTCCGGGGGAGAAAAACTGTTTTTT. Encoded protein: CASSTRDSGGEKLFF.

This chain joins TRBV18 and TRBJ2-7; 9 bases map to TRBD1. Germline loops: CDR1 KGHSH, CDR2 LQKENI. The CDR3 loop spans 15 amino acids. Trimming cost V 4 bases and J 6 bases; bases outside gene matches: 10. The CDR3 DNA reads TGTGCCAGCTCACGTTCCGGGACAGGGTCGCGCGAGCAGTACGTC. This gives the protein CASSRSGTGSREQYV.

The chain links TRBV11-2 to TRBJ1-2; TRBD1 is a possible D gene (6 bases). V was pared by 5 bases and J by 2 bases, with 12 bases between. Germline V gene sequence: CDR1 SGHAT, CDR2 FQNNGV. The CDR3 consists of 14 residues. CDR3 nucleotide sequence: TGTGCCAGCAGCGATCACCAGGGGAACTATGGCTACACCTTC. Protein: CASSDHQGNYGYTF.

This chain connects TRBV5-6 to TRBJ2-5; 8 bases map to TRBD1. With V trimmed by 2 bases and J by 3 bases, 6 bases remained unmatched. Germline assignment: CDR1 SGHDT and CDR2 YYEEEE. The CDR3 runs 15 residues. CDR3 amino acids: CASSFRQGTKETQYF. The CDR3 DNA is TGTGCCAGCAGCTTCAGACAGGGGACGAAAGAGACCCAGTACTTC.

The chain combines TRBV2 with TRBJ1-2; D gene unclear. Germline V CDR1 and CDR2: SNHLY, FYNNEI. V was clipped by 0 bases and J by 8 bases, with 7 bases between them. This CDR3 spans 12 amino acids. The CDR3 DNA reads as TGTGCCAGCAGTGAAGCGCCGGGAGGCTACACCTTC. Its protein product is CASSEAPGGYTF.

The gene calls are TRBV28 and TRBJ2-7, with D maybe TRBD1 (5 bases). CDR1 and CDR2 from the germline V gene are MDHEN and SYDVKM. The CDR3 contains 12 residues. Trimming took off 4 bases at V and 10 bases at J, with 14 bases between the two ends. For the CDR3, the DNA is TGTGCCAGCAGTTCAGGGAATGGGCACCAGTACGTC. This codes for CASSSGNGHQYV.

The chain links TRBV7-8 to TRBJ2-3; the match to TRBD1 covers 8 bases. V lost 5 bases to trimming and J lost 3 bases; unmatched junction nucleotides: 7. CDR3 size: 15 residues. Germline lookup yields CDR1 SGHVS and CDR2 FQNEAQ. CDR3 protein: CASSATGGVTDTQYF. Written as DNA, the CDR3 is TGTGCCAGCAGCGCAACAGGGGGAGTGACAGATACGCAGTATTTT.

The V and J genes are TRBV7-3 and TRBJ2-3; D may be TRBD2 (6 bases). This CDR3 has 12 amino acids. Trimming left V 5 bases short and J 5 bases short, with 8 bases between. Germline values: CDR1 SGHTA, CDR2 FQGTGA. The CDR3 sequence is CASSAAGDTQYF. The CDR3 nucleotides read TGTGCCAGCAGCGCAGCGGGAGATACGCAGTATTTT.

The chain couples TRBV18 to TRBJ1-5, with D perhaps matching TRBD1 (6 bases). V gave up 0 bases and J gave up 11 bases, with 23 bases separating them. CDR3 length equals 17 residues. Germline CDR1 KGHSH, CDR2 LQKENI. CDR3 sequence (DNA): TGTGCCAGCTCACCACCGAGACAGGTGGAGGTGGAATCGACCCAGCATTTT. Its translation is CASSPPRQVEVESTQHF.

The chain combines TRBV10-2 with TRBJ1-5, with 8 bases lining up with TRBD1. Germline CDR1 WSHSY, CDR2 SAAADI. CDR3 length: 17 residues. V shed 0 bases and J 5 bases; nucleotides not matched to a gene: 9. The CDR3 region is CASSESNSGGDDQPQHF. Written as DNA, the CDR3 is TGCGCCAGCAGTGAGTCTAATTCAGGGGGCGATGATCAGCCCCAGCATTTT.

This clone was found once. V and J are TRBV6-4 and TRBJ2-1, with TRBD2 identical over 14 bases. CDR3 length equals 14 residues. Trimming at V came to 7 bases and at J to 11 bases, leaving 7 bases not matched to a gene. CDR1 and CDR2 from the germline V gene are MRHNA and SNTAGT. CDR3 amino acids: CASTSTSGGAKQFF. CDR3 nucleotides: TGTGCCAGCACTTCGACTAGCGGGGGGGCCAAGCAGTTCTTC.

This clone was seen only once. The CDR3 bases are TGTGCAAGTCGCTTAAATTTTCGGGGGACGAACACCGGGGAGCTGTTTTTT. Translated: CASRLNFRGTNTGELFF. This chain links TRBV12-2 with TRBJ2-2; the D call TRBD2 from the table was never checked on the DNA. TRBV12-2 is termed a pseudogene. The CDR3 consists of 17 residues.

As regards this clone: The junction differs from germline at one of its ends, possibly a read error. This chain links TRBV15 with TRBJ2-3; tentatively, D is TRBD2 (5 bases). Germline CDR1 and CDR2: LNHNV and YYDKDF (reference sequence). The CDR3 runs 13 residues. The DNA of the CDR3 is TGTGCCACCAGCCGAGACTACACAGATACGCAGTATTTT. As protein: CATSRDYTDTQYF.

The chain recombines TRBV7-8 with TRBJ2-2; weak D call: TRBD2 (7 bases). The germline V gene has CDR1 SGHVS and CDR2 FQNEAQ. The CDR3 is made up of 16 amino acids. Trimming took 5 bases from V and 2 from J, leaving 15 bases between them. The CDR3 sequence is CASSEGGGLNTGELFF. The CDR3, as DNA: TGTGCCAGCAGCGAGGGAGGGGGTTTAAACACCGGGGAGCTGTTTTTT. The full variable domain, its missing parts supplied by reference TRBV7-8 and TRBJ2-2, is GAGVSQSPRYKVAKRGQDVALRCDPISGHVSLFWYQQALGQGPEFLTYFQNEAQLDKSGLPSDRFFAERPEGSVSTLKIQRTQQEDSAVYLCASSEGGGLNTGELFFGEGSRLTVL.

The rearrangement uses TRBV19 and TRBJ1-3; TRBD1 matches 7 bases. J was trimmed by 2 bases and V by 5 bases; bases with no gene match: 6. The germline CDR1 and CDR2 sequences are LNHDA and SQIVND (reference sequence). The CDR3 extends over 15 amino acids. The CDR3 region has the DNA TGTGCCAGTAGTGCTACGACAGGGACTGGAAACACCATATATTTT. This sequence encodes CASSATTGTGNTIYF.